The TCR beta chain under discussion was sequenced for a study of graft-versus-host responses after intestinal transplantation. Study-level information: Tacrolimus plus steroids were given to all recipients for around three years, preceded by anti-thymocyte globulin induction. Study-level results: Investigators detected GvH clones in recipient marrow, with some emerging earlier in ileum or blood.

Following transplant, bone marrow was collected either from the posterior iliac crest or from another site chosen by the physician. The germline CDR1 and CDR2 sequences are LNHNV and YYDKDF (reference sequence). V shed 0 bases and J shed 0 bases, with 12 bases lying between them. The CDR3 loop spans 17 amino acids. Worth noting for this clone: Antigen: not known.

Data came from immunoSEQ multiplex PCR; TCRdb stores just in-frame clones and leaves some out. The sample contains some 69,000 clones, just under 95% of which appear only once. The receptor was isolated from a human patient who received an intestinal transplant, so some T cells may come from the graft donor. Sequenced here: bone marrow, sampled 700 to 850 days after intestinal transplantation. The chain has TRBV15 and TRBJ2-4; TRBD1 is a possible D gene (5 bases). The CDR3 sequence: CATSRDRPGQAKNIQYF. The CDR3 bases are TGTGCCACCAGCAGAGATCGACCAGGGCAAGCCAAAAACATTCAGTACTTC.